One and the same sample provided the 16 T cell receptor beta chains below, sequenced in a study of shared clonotypes between healthy human individuals. The data were produced by immunoSEQ multiplex PCR, yet TCRdb's version contains in-frame clones alone and is incomplete. The sample holds over a million clones, roughly 96% seen once. Input material: naive CD4+ T cells sorted from blood. Subset reported: CD45RA+ positively selected. The receptor source for this set is a young man in good health.

The chain is built from TRBV6-5 and TRBJ2-2; D ambiguous. Germline lookup yields CDR1 MNHEY and CDR2 SVGAGI. CDR3 length: 13 amino acids. Trimming stripped 6 bases from V and 6 bases from J, with 11 bases between. The CDR3 nucleotides read TGTGCCAGCAGCTCCCGTAGGTCCGGGGAGCTGTTTTTT. Translated, it gives CASSSRRSGELFF.

DNA of the CDR3: TGCGCCAGCAGCCAGGCGGGACAGCCTTATGGCTACACCTTC. Protein sequence: CASSQAGQPYGYTF. This chain joins TRBV4-3 and TRBJ1-2; 7 bases line up with TRBD1. Trimming removed 3 bases from V and 5 bases from J; junction bases left unmatched: 6. CDR1 and CDR2 from the germline V gene are LGHNA and YSLEER. CDR3 length: 14 residues.

This clone was counted only a few times. Other DNA variants within this sample encode the same CDR3. The chain combines TRBV5-1 with TRBJ2-2, with 16 nucleotides matching TRBD2. The CDR3 sequence is 16 residues long. Germline lookup yields CDR1 SGHRS and CDR2 YFSETQ. V dropped 4 bases and J dropped 5; count of bases not matched to a gene: 2. The CDR3 DNA is TGCGCCAGCAGCCCGGGACTAGCGGGAGGGACCGGGGAGCTGTTTTTT. The encoded protein is CASSPGLAGGTGELFF.

The rearrangement uses TRBV6-1 and TRBJ2-1; TRBD2 agrees at 7 bases. Germline CDR1 MNHNS, CDR2 SASEGT. V was pared by 6 bases and J by 7 bases, with 6 bases of the junction left unmatched. The CDR3 spans 13 residues. CDR3 residues: CASRKTSLNEQFF. In nucleotides, the CDR3 is TGTGCCAGCAGGAAGACTAGCTTAAATGAGCAGTTCTTC.

The rearrangement joins TRBV5-1 to TRBJ1-4; D possibly corresponds to TRBD1 (5 bases). The CDR3 has 15 residues. Trimming stripped 1 base from V and 5 bases from J, with 12 bases between. Per germline, CDR1 SGHRS and CDR2 YFSETQ. CDR3 residues: CASSLKDIENEKLFF. DNA of the CDR3: TGCGCCAGCAGCTTGAAGGACATCGAAAATGAAAAACTGTTTTTT.

This clone appeared once. V and J are TRBV5-6 and TRBJ2-5; 10 bases fit TRBD2. The V and J ends lost 1 base and 5 bases, in that order; junction bases with no gene match: 8. The CDR3 consists of 16 residues. Germline CDR1 reads SGHDT; CDR2 reads YYEEEE. The CDR3 sequence: CASSLPSGRVRETQYF. CDR3 DNA sequence: TGTGCCAGCAGCTTGCCCAGCGGGAGGGTTCGGGAGACCCAGTACTTC.

On this clone: Other nucleotide sequences from this sample produce the same CDR3. This chain connects TRBV9 to TRBJ2-3; D is uncertain. Trimming took off 0 bases at V and 0 bases at J, with 8 bases between the two ends. The CDR3 is 15 amino acids. Germline V gives CDR1 SGDLS, CDR2 YYNGEE. CDR3 DNA sequence: TGTGCCAGCAGCGTAGGTACAGCTAGCACAGATACGCAGTATTTT. Its translation: CASSVGTASTDTQYF. Drawing the rest from reference TRBV9 and TRBJ2-3, the complete variable domain is DSGVTQTPKHLITATGQRVTLRCSPRSGDLSVYWYQQSLDQGLQFLIQYYNGEERAKGNILERFSAQQFPDLHSELNLSSLELGDSALYFCASSVGTASTDTQYFGPGTRLTVL.

The rearrangement uses TRBV18 and TRBJ2-2; 10 nucleotides agree with TRBD2. The CDR3 is 18 residues long. V shed 5 bases and J 4 bases; nucleotides not matched to a gene: 13. Germline V gene data show CDR1 as KGHSH and CDR2 as LQKENI. The CDR3, as DNA: TGTGCCAGCTCAGAAAGCCTAGCGGGAGTATCGAGCACCGGGGAGCTGTTTTTT. It codes for CASSESLAGVSSTGELFF.

This chain connects TRBV6-5 to TRBJ2-7; TRBD2 agrees at 11 bases. The CDR3 totals 15 residues. Germline V gene sequence: CDR1 MNHEY, CDR2 SVGAGI. The J segment lost 3 bases and the V segment lost 8 bases, leaving 9 bases of the junction unmatched. For the CDR3, the DNA is TGTGCCAGCCGAGTTGCCGGGACTAGCGGCTACGAGCAGTACTTC. Protein: CASRVAGTSGYEQYF.

The V and J genes are TRBV6-5 and TRBJ2-1; 8 nucleotides align to TRBD2. The V and J ends lost 0 bases and 7 bases, in that order; junction bases with no gene match: 8. Germline-derived CDR1 and CDR2 are MNHEY and SVGAGI. The CDR3 is 16 residues long. CDR3 region: CASSYSSGKLGNEQFF. Written as DNA, the CDR3 is TGTGCCAGCAGTTACTCTAGCGGGAAGTTGGGTAATGAGCAGTTCTTC.

The chain recombines TRBV5-1 with TRBJ2-7; no firm D call. V lost 3 bases and J 1 base, leaving 11 bases between the germline ends. This CDR3 is 14 amino acids long. Germline CDR1 and CDR2: SGHRS and YFSETQ. The CDR3 here is CASSYTRSSYEQYF. CDR3 bases: TGCGCCAGCAGCTATACCAGATCATCCTACGAGCAGTACTTC.

The chain is built from TRBV27 and TRBJ2-7; D possibly corresponds to TRBD2 (7 bases). V was clipped by 6 bases and J by 3 bases, with 15 bases between them. Germline V CDR1 and CDR2: MNHEY, SMNVEV (reference sequence). The CDR3 is 14 amino acids. CDR3 coding DNA: TGTGCCAGCAGGGGTTGGGGAGGGGGCTACGAGCAGTACTTC. Protein product: CASRGWGGGYEQYF.

The chain uses TRBV5-4 and TRBJ2-3; TRBD2 matches at 11 bases. The CDR3 is 15 residues long. J gave up 3 bases and V 3 bases, and 3 bases lay outside the gene matches. CDR1 is SGHNT, CDR2 YYREEE, per germline (reference sequence). CDR3 sequence reads: CASSSGTSGTDTQYF. The CDR3 DNA reads as TGTGCCAGCAGCTCAGGGACTAGCGGTACAGATACGCAGTATTTT.

The chain has TRBV7-9 and TRBJ2-7; the D gene is possibly TRBD2 (5 bases). The germline V gene encodes CDR1 SEHNR and CDR2 FQNEAQ (reference sequence). CDR3 length: 13 residues. The germline V and J ends were trimmed by 7 bases and 6 bases, with 16 bases remaining between them. The CDR3 protein is CASNTMSEAEQYF. CDR3 in DNA: TGTGCCAGCAACACGATGTCGGAGGCCGAGCAGTACTTC.

This sequence joins TRBV6-5 and TRBJ2-7; D is undetermined. The V gene lost 7 bases and the J gene lost 6 bases, with 16 bases spanning the gap. This CDR3 is 13 amino acids long. Germline V gives CDR1 MNHEY, CDR2 SVGAGI. The CDR3 coding sequence is TGTGCCAGCACCCAAAACCGGTGGGGCGAGCAGTACTTC. Amino acid sequence: CASTQNRWGEQYF.

The chain links TRBV11-3 to TRBJ2-3, with D maybe TRBD2 (6 bases). V was cut by 5 bases and J by 10 bases, with 16 bases left in between. The CDR3 runs 13 residues. Germline lookup yields CDR1 SGHNT and CDR2 YENEEA. The CDR3 nucleotides are TGTGCCAGCAGCCGACATCAGTGGGAGGCGCAGTATTTT. It is translated as CASSRHQWEAQYF.